Given below is one TCR beta chain in context. Deletions cut 6 bases from V and 1 base from J, with 10 bases between. Germline CDR1 LNHDA, CDR2 SQIVND (reference sequence). The CDR3 consists of 14 residues. The donors gave bone marrow, and they were healthy. PCR used 60 Vbeta primers and 13 Jbeta primers. Repertoires were generated with immunoSEQ multiplex PCR, while TCRdb's copy carries only in-frame clones and drops some. The data contain some 170,000 clones, roughly four fifths of them singletons. This record belongs to a study of cytomegalovirus exposure and HLA in healthy donors. The chain combines TRBV19 with TRBJ1-5; D possibly corresponds to TRBD1 (6 bases). This sequence originates from a man aged 50-60 years in good health and CMV-seropositive. The sequenced sample was PBMCs. The DNA of the CDR3 is TGTGCCAGTAGGCCAGGGGTCAGCAATCAGCCCCAGCATTTT. Its translation is CASRPGVSNQPQHF.